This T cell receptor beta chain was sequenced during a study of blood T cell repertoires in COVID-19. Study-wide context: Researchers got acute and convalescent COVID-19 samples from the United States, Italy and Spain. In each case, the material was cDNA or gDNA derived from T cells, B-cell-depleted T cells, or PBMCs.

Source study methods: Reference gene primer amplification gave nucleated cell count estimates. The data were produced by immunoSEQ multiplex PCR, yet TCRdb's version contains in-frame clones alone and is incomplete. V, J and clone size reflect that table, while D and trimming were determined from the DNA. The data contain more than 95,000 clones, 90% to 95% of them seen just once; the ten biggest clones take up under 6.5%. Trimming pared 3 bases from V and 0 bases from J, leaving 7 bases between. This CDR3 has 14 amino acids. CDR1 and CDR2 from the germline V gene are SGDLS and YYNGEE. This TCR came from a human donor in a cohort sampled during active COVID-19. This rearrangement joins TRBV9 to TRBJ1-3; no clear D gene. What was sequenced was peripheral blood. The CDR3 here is CASSGGGSGNTIYF. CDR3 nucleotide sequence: TGTGCCAGCAGCGGAGGTGGCTCTGGAAACACCATATATTTT.